The clone carrying this T cell receptor beta chain has at least ten counts. Its antigen is undetermined. This entry belongs to a study of T cells after yellow fever vaccination. MiXCR, applied by TCRdb to the 5' RACE reads, yields one record per CDR3 protein. This sample has about 260,000 distinct CDR3 sequences; 3.6% occur once, and the top ten carry about 19%. Study findings and constraints: Post-booster repertoires contained most primary-vaccination clones again (almost 97% CD4, over 70% CD8).

This CDR3 is 15 amino acids long. V was pared by 3 bases and J by 6 bases, with 6 bases of the junction left unmatched. Germline-derived CDR1 and CDR2 are SGHTA and FQGNSA. The sequence was collected from a man between 18 and 35 years old who received the YFV17D yellow fever vaccine. The material was PBMCs, obtained 15 days after the yellow fever booster vaccination. This sequence joins TRBV7-2 and TRBJ2-3; 10 nucleotides line up with TRBD1. The CDR3 loop is CASSFTGQGRDTQYF. Here the CDR3 DNA reads TGTGCCAGCAGCTTCACGGGACAGGGGAGGGATACGCAGTATTTT.